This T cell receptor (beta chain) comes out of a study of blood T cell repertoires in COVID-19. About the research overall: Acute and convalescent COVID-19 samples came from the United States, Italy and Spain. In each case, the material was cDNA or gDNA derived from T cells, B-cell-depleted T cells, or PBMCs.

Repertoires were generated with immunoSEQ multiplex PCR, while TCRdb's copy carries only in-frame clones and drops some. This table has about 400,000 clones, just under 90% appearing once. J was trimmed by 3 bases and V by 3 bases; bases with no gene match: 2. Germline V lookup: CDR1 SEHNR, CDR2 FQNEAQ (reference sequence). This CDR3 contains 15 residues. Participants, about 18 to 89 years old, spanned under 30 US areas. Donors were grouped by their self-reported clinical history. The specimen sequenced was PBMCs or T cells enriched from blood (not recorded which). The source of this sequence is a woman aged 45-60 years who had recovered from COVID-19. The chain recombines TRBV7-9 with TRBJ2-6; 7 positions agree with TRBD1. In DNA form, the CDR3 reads TGTGCCAGCAGCTTTACAGGGGTTGGGGCCAACGTCCTGACTTTC. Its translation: CASSFTGVGANVLTF.